Below are 26 T cell receptor beta chains sequenced from a single sample in a study of OX40 agonist ivuxolimab in advanced cancers. This table comes from immunoSEQ multiplex PCR, and its TCRdb copy is limited to in-frame clones, with some not included. The sample records 55,000 to 65,000 clones, roughly 90% being singletons. This material consisted of CD4+ or CD8+ T cells sorted from blood, taken in a trial of the OX40 agonist ivuxolimab. These receptors all stem from an adult with an advanced solid tumor such as melanoma, head and neck, liver or kidney cancer.

The gene calls are TRBV10-3 and TRBJ2-3, with 8 bases identical to TRBD1. Germline values: CDR1 ENHRY, CDR2 SYGVKD. The CDR3 consists of 14 residues. Trimming cost V 6 bases and J 5 bases; bases outside gene matches: 7. CDR3 residues: CAISNDRGGDTQYF. The CDR3 region has the DNA TGTGCCATCAGCAACGACAGGGGCGGAGATACGCAGTATTTT.

The genes are TRBV5-4 and TRBJ1-2; perhaps TRBD1 as D (5 bases). Germline V gene sequence: CDR1 SGHNT, CDR2 YYREEE (reference sequence). This CDR3 is 14 amino acids long. The V and J ends lost 0 bases and 5 bases respectively, with 11 bases between them. The CDR3 DNA is TGTGCCAGCAGCTTGGAATGGACACAGTATGGCTACACCTTC. As protein: CASSLEWTQYGYTF. The variable domain in full, with the rest retrieved from reference TRBV5-4 and TRBJ1-2, is ETGVTQSPTHLIKTRGQQVTLRCSSQSGHNTVSWYQQALGQGPQFIFQYYREEENGRGNFPPRFSGLQFPNYSSELNVNALELDDSALYLCASSLEWTQYGYTFGSGTRLTVV.

The chain uses TRBV9 and TRBJ2-7; perhaps TRBD2 as D (6 bases). CDR3 size: 14 residues. The ends were cut back, 0 bases at V and 6 bases at J, with 13 bases in the middle. The V gene's germline CDR1 is SGDLS and CDR2 YYNGEE. CDR3 nucleotides: TGTGCCAGCAGCGTAGGTCCCGGGAGCCGCGAGCAGTACGTC. Amino acids: CASSVGPGSREQYV.

This chain links TRBV6-5 with TRBJ2-2; D gene unclear. The CDR3 is made up of 13 amino acids. From germline, CDR1 is MNHEY and CDR2 SVGAGI. V was cut by 5 bases and J by 1 base, with 5 bases left in between. In nucleotides, the CDR3 is TGTGCCAGCAGTGGATGGAACACCGGGGAGCTGTTTTTT. Residues: CASSGWNTGELFF.

J is TRBJ2-4 and V is TRBV6-5, with D perhaps matching TRBD2 (6 bases). V shed 6 bases and J shed 3 bases, with 15 bases lying between them. Germline-derived CDR1 and CDR2 are MNHEY and SVGAGI. The CDR3 has 15 residues. CDR3 in amino acids: CASRTEVADKNIQYF. The CDR3 bases are TGTGCCAGCAGAACGGAGGTAGCGGACAAAAACATTCAGTACTTC.

This chain connects TRBV30 to TRBJ2-7, with D unclear. Germline loops: CDR1 GTSNPN, CDR2 SVGIG (reference sequence). The CDR3 loop spans 14 amino acids. Trimming shortened V by 4 bases and J by 12 bases, and 25 bases separated the two germline ends. The CDR3 nucleotides read TGTGCCTGGATGACGGAAGTTGGAAAGATGAACCTGTACTTC. It is translated as CAWMTEVGKMNLYF.

The V call is TRBV25-1, the J call TRBJ2-4, with D possibly TRBD1 on 5 matching bases. V lost 3 bases and J lost 3, with 15 bases in between. Germline loops: CDR1 MGHDK, CDR2 SYGVNS. The CDR3 runs to 16 residues. The CDR3 loop is CASSEIKGKGKNIQYF. CDR3 bases: TGTGCCAGCAGTGAGATTAAGGGGAAAGGCAAAAACATTCAGTACTTC.

The chain employs TRBV19 and TRBJ1-5; D call uncertain. Trimming pared 3 bases from V and 0 bases from J, leaving 9 bases between. Germline V CDR1 and CDR2: LNHDA, SQIVND (reference sequence). CDR3 length equals 15 residues. The CDR3 is CASSISANSNQPQHF. CDR3 coding DNA: TGTGCCAGTAGTATCTCAGCAAATAGCAATCAGCCCCAGCATTTT.

This clone was seen only once. The chain joins TRBV19 to TRBJ1-1, with 10 bases lining up with TRBD1. J was trimmed by 3 bases and V by 3 bases; bases with no gene match: 7. The CDR3 is 16 amino acids. The germline gives CDR1 LNHDA, CDR2 SQIVND (reference sequence). The chain's CDR3 is CASSISLTGGYTEAFF. The CDR3 coding sequence is TGTGCCAGTAGTATCTCTCTGACAGGGGGCTACACTGAAGCTTTCTTT. The full variable domain, its missing parts supplied by reference TRBV19 and TRBJ1-1, is DGGITQSPKYLFRKEGQNVTLSCEQNLNHDAMYWYRQDPGQGLRLIYYSQIVNDFQKGDIAEGYSVSREKKESFPLTVTSAQKNPTAFYLCASSISLTGGYTEAFFGQGTRLTVV.

V is TRBV6-1 and J is TRBJ2-1; D possibly corresponds to TRBD2 (5 bases). This CDR3 has 13 amino acids. Germline-derived CDR1 and CDR2 are MNHNS and SASEGT. The V gene lost 4 bases and the J gene lost 12 bases, with 16 bases spanning the gap. Here the CDR3 reads CASSVEPGWGQFF. CDR3 nucleotide sequence: TGTGCCAGCAGTGTTGAACCGGGGTGGGGGCAGTTCTTC.

The V and J genes are TRBV30 and TRBJ1-3; TRBD1 aligns across 8 bases. This CDR3 region has 14 residues. The ends lost 4 bases at V and 0 bases at J; junction bases unmatched: 2. Germline assignment: CDR1 GTSNPN and CDR2 SVGIG (reference sequence). CDR3 nucleotide sequence: TGTGCCTGGATGACAGGGGACTCTGGAAACACCATATATTTT. Its protein product is CAWMTGDSGNTIYF.

This rearrangement joins TRBV19 to TRBJ2-1, with 11 bases matching TRBD2. After removal of 6 bases from V and 7 bases from J, the junction contained 2 bases not matched to a gene. Germline V CDR1 and CDR2: LNHDA, SQIVND (reference sequence). The CDR3 loop spans 13 amino acids. The CDR3 nucleotides read TGTGCCAGTAGACTAGCGGGAGTAAATGAGCAGTTCTTC. This gives the protein CASRLAGVNEQFF.

The chain joins TRBV6-5 to TRBJ2-1, with 8 nucleotides matching TRBD1. The CDR3 is made up of 15 amino acids. Germline CDR1 and CDR2: MNHEY and SVGAGI. J was trimmed by 3 bases and V by 6 bases; bases with no gene match: 7. CDR3 sequence (DNA): TGTGCCAGCAGCCTAGGGACAGGAGTCTACAATGAGCAGTTCTTC. Its protein product is CASSLGTGVYNEQFF.

This clone was picked up a small number of times. The same CDR3 can be traced to other DNA sequences in this sample. This chain uses TRBV27 with TRBJ2-6; D unclear. Germline V lookup: CDR1 MNHEY, CDR2 SMNVEV (reference sequence). Trimming took off 3 bases at V and 2 bases at J, with 2 bases between the two ends. The CDR3 runs 13 residues. The CDR3 nucleotides are TGTGCCAGCAGTTTGGCTGGGGCCAACGTCCTGACTTTC. Its protein is CASSLAGANVLTF. The whole variable domain, remainder taken from reference TRBV27 and TRBJ2-6, is EAQVTQNPRYLITVTGKKLTVTCSQNMNHEYMSWYRQDPGLGLRQIYYSMNVEVTDKGDVPEGYKVSRKEKRNFPLILESPSPNQTSLYFCASSLAGANVLTFGAGSRLTVL.

This clone was seen only a few times. This chain's CDR3 is CASSQDGKRGAFF. DNA for the CDR3: TGTGCCAGCAGCCAAGATGGGAAACGAGGAGCTTTCTTT. This chain connects TRBV4-2 to TRBJ1-1; D call uncertain. V was cut by 0 bases and J by 10 bases, with 12 bases left in between. Germline V CDR1 and CDR2: LGHNA, YNFKEQ. The CDR3 runs to 13 residues.

Here the CDR3 reads CASSLESGTGEADTQYF. CDR3 DNA sequence: TGTGCCAGCAGCTTGGAGTCCGGGACAGGCGAGGCAGATACGCAGTATTTT. This chain uses TRBV5-8 with TRBJ2-3, with 8 bases fitting TRBD1. This CDR3 is built from 17 residues. CDR1 is SGHTS and CDR2 is YDEGEE in the germline V gene. V shed 0 bases and J 4 bases; nucleotides not matched to a gene: 10.

The chain uses TRBV28 and TRBJ1-5, with a possible D match to TRBD1 (6 bases). Trimming shortened V by 4 bases and J by 0 bases, and 7 bases separated the two germline ends. CDR3 size: 14 residues. Germline V CDR1 and CDR2: MDHEN, SYDVKM. CDR3 bases: TGTGCCAGCAGTTCGGGACATAGCAATCAGCCCCAGCATTTT. This sequence encodes CASSSGHSNQPQHF.

The V gene is TRBV28, the J gene TRBJ1-2, with D maybe TRBD1 (5 bases). The CDR3 is 12 amino acids. V dropped 8 bases and J dropped 8 bases, with 15 bases sitting between them. Germline V CDR1 and CDR2: MDHEN, SYDVKM. The CDR3 DNA reads as TGTGCCAGCGCCCGGGGCGTTGTCGGCTACACCTTC. It specifies CASARGVVGYTF.

V usage is TRBV9 and J usage is TRBJ2-4, with D tentatively TRBD1 or TRBD2 (6 bases each). CDR1 and CDR2 (germline): SGDLS, YYNGEE. V lost 0 bases, J lost 3 bases, and 10 bases lay in between. The CDR3 consists of 15 residues. The CDR3 region has the DNA TGTGCCAGCAGCGTAGGTGGAGGGGGCAAAAACATTCAGTACTTC. This codes for CASSVGGGGKNIQYF.

This chain uses TRBV13 with TRBJ2-1; 7 bases agree with TRBD2. The CDR3 consists of 16 residues. The V segment lost 0 bases and the J segment 4 bases; nucleotides outside the gene matches: 6. The germline V gene encodes CDR1 PRHDT and CDR2 FYEKMQ (reference sequence). CDR3 residues: CASSLGTLAAYNEQFF. The CDR3 DNA reads as TGTGCCAGCAGCTTAGGCACGCTAGCGGCGTACAATGAGCAGTTCTTC.

The rearrangement joins TRBV2 to TRBJ1-3, with D unresolved. Per germline, CDR1 SNHLY and CDR2 FYNNEI. The CDR3 has 11 residues. The V end lost 6 bases, the J end lost 7 bases, and 7 bases lay between the germline ends. The CDR3 DNA is TGTGCCAGCAGGAGTCGTAACACCATATATTTT. Its translation: CASRSRNTIYF.

The chain employs TRBV7-8 and TRBJ2-3; D unclear. The V gene's germline CDR1 is SGHVS and CDR2 FQNEAQ. The CDR3 contains 11 residues. V was cut by 5 bases and J by 2 bases, with 2 bases left in between. The CDR3 sequence is CASSHTDTQYF. DNA of the CDR3: TGTGCCAGCAGCCACACAGATACGCAGTATTTT.

This chain connects TRBV27 to TRBJ2-3; no reliable D call. V was shortened by 6 bases and J by 1 base, with 2 bases between the two germline ends. This CDR3 is built from 11 residues. Germline CDR1 MNHEY, CDR2 SMNVEV (reference sequence). The CDR3 nucleotides are TGTGCCAGCAGGGGCACAGATACGCAGTATTTT. Amino acid sequence: CASRGTDTQYF.

The chain recombines TRBV13 with TRBJ1-2; D is undetermined. The CDR3 covers 12 residues. V was clipped by 2 bases and J by 8 bases, with 9 bases between them. Looked up from germline, CDR1 is PRHDT and CDR2 is FYEKMQ (reference sequence). The CDR3 region has the DNA TGTGCCAGCAGCTTATTAAGCGAGGGCTACACCTTC. Its translation: CASSLLSEGYTF.

The J gene is TRBJ2-1, the V gene TRBV4-3; possibly TRBD1 or TRBD2 for D (6 bases each). Trimming pared 4 bases from V and 8 bases from J, leaving 15 bases between. In germline, CDR1 is LGHNA, CDR2 YSLEER. The CDR3 consists of 14 residues. CDR3 sequence: CASSPRYGGDEQFF. The CDR3 DNA reads as TGCGCCAGCAGCCCCCGGTACGGGGGCGATGAGCAGTTCTTC.

This clone was found once. This chain uses TRBV30 with TRBJ2-1; possibly TRBD2 for D (6 bases). This CDR3 has 11 residues. Trimming removed 0 bases at V and 13 bases at J, with 10 bases between. CDR1 is GTSNPN and CDR2 is SVGIG in the germline V gene (reference sequence). The CDR3 DNA sequence: TGTGCCTGGAGTGTGGGACTGTCCCAGTTCTTC. Its translation is CAWSVGLSQFF.